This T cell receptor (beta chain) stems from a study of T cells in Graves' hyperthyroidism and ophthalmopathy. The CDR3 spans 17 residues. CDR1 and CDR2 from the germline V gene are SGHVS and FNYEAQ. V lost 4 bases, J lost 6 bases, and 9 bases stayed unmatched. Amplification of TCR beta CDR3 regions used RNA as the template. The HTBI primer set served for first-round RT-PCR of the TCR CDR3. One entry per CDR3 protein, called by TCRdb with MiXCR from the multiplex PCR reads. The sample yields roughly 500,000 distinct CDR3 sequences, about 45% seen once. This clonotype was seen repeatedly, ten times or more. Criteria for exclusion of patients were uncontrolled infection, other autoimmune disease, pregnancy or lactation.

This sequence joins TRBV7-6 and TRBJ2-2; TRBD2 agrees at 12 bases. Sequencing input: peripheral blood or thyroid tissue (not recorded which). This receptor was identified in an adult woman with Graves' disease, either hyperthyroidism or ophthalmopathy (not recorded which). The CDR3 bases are TGTGCCAGCAGCTCATACCCCCTAGCGGGAGGGCCCGGGGAGCTGTTTTTT. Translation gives CASSSYPLAGGPGELFF.